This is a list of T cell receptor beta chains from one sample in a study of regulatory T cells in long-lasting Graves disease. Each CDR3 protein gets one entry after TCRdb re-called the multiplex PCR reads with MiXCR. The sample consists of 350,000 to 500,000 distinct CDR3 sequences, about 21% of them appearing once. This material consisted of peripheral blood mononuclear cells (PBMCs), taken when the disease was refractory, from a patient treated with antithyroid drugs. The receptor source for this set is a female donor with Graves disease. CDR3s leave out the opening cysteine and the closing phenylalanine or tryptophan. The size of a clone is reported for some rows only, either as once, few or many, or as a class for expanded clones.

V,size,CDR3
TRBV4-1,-,ASSQIAGEQY
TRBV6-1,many,ASIRPGTGSYEQY
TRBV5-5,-,ASSSMVRGQPQH
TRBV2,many,ASSEAGAGWSYEQY
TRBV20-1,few,SAPVRGDYGYT
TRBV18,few,ASSPEPGSNTGELF
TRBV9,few,ASSVDLTSGNAGELF
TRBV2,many,ASSETQGDQPQH
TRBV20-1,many,SAHTAGDEQY
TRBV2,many,ASRGTLIPREQY
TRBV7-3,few,ASSLMRSSGGTGELF
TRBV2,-,ASWAGETGELF